This T cell receptor beta chain was retrieved from a study of identical twins. In TCRdb, the 5' RACE reads were re-called with MiXCR into one record per CDR3 protein. The table lists 510,000 or so distinct CDR3 sequences, around 15% of them singletons. Study conclusions and caveats: Its conclusions, products of cross-sectional statistical analysis, did not come from following the same donors. Cord blood beta clonotypes present at high abundance carried fewer insertions; no such pattern appeared in memory repertoires.

The CDR3 consists of 13 residues. The V segment lost 6 bases and the J segment 9 bases; nucleotides outside the gene matches: 4. Notes on this clonotype: The antigen is unknown.

These data were also filed under a second study, of yellow fever vaccine responses in identical twins. As reported in that work: On the reported evidence, twins' vaccine T cell responses seemed partly convergent and partly personalized.

The sequenced sample consisted of CD4+ T cells sorted from blood. This rearrangement joins TRBV12-3 or TRBV12-4 to TRBJ2-1; TRBD1 matches at 11 bases. This sequence originates from a woman in her late teens or twenties in good health. CDR3 residues: CASRWTGGSEQFF. The CDR3 DNA sequence: TGTGCCAGCAGGTGGACAGGGGGCAGTGAGCAGTTCTTC.